This T cell receptor (beta chain) was recovered during a study of persistence of HIV-infected CD4 T cells. Sequencing used immunoSEQ version 4 in survey mode. TCRdb keeps only in-frame clones here, not all; method: immunoSEQ multiplex PCR. The profile shows 40,000 to 50,000 clones, about 81% of them singletons. Per the germline V gene, CDR1 is MDHEN and CDR2 is SYDVKM. Unmatched junction bases numbered 3, after V lost 2 bases and J lost 0 bases. This CDR3 contains 15 residues. On this clone itself: Its antigen is not known.

The stimulus was lysate of CMV-infected fibroblasts, 8.5 to 10 ug/mL. CD40L/CD69 double-negative CD45RO-high memory CD4+ T cells were collected. Donors were HIV-1-infected adults who began suppressive ART during chronic infection. Anti-CD28/CD49d costimulation, CD40-blocking antibody and enfuvirtide were given to CD8-depleted PBMCs for 18 hours. The sequence was obtained from an adult man with HIV who was CMV-seropositive. The rearrangement links TRBV28 to TRBJ2-7; 8 nucleotides match TRBD2. Sequenced material: CD4+ T cells sorted from PBMCs after roughly 18-hour stimulation, taken from a patient who received antiretroviral therapy. CDR3 residues: CASSLTGRASYEQYF. For the CDR3, the DNA is TGTGCCAGCAGTTTAACCGGGAGGGCCTCCTACGAGCAGTACTTC.